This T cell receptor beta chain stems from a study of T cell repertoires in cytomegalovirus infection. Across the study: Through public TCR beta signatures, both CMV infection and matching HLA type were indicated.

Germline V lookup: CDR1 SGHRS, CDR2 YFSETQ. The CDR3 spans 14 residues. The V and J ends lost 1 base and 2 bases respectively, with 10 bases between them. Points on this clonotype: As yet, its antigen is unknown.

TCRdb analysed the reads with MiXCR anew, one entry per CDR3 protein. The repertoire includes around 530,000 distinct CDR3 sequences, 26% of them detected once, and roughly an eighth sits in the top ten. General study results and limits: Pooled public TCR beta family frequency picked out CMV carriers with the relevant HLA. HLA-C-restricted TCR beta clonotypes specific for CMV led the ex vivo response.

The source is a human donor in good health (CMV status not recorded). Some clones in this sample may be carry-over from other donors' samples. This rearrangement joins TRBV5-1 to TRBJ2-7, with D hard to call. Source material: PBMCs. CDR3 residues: CASSLRGLPYEQYV. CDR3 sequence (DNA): TGCGCCAGCAGCTTGCGAGGTTTACCCTACGAGCAGTACGTC.